A single sample is the source of the 23 T cell receptor beta chains below, sequenced in a study of T cell responses to AZD1222 COVID-19 vaccine. Data came from immunoSEQ multiplex PCR; TCRdb stores just in-frame clones and leaves some out. The table lists roughly 170,000 clones, roughly 87% of them singletons, with around 2.6% in the top ten. Sample: peripheral blood, taken on day 0 of AZD1222 vaccination. The receptors shown here come from an adult in good health.

The chain's CDR3 is CASSLSPSLGSYEQYF. CDR3 DNA: TGTGCCAGCAGCTTATCTCCCTCCCTGGGCTCCTACGAGCAGTACTTC. The genes are TRBV7-2 and TRBJ2-7; no firm D call. V lost 2 bases and J lost 0, with 14 bases in between. CDR3 length: 16 amino acids. The germline V gene has CDR1 SGHTA and CDR2 FQGNSA.

This chain joins TRBV18 and TRBJ1-3; 7 bases map to TRBD1. In germline, CDR1 is KGHSH, CDR2 LQKENI. This CDR3 is 16 amino acids long. V lost 6 bases to trimming and J lost 0 bases; unmatched junction nucleotides: 8. The CDR3 coding sequence is TGTGCCAGCTCGCTCTGGGGACAGCGCTCTGGAAACACCATATATTTT. Its protein product is CASSLWGQRSGNTIYF.

The CDR3 DNA follows: TGCGCCAGCAGCTTGGAGGGGCAGCCCCAGCATTTT. Translation: CASSLEGQPQHF. This chain links TRBV5-1 with TRBJ1-5, with D possibly matching TRBD1 (5 bases). CDR3 length: 12 amino acids. Trimming shortened V by 0 bases and J by 7 bases, and 5 bases separated the two germline ends. Germline V gene lookup returns CDR1 SGHRS and CDR2 YFSETQ.

As concerns this clone: The sample contains more than one DNA sequence encoding this CDR3. The V and J genes are TRBV5-1 and TRBJ2-3, with unresolved D. V was cut by 1 base and J by 2 bases, with 2 bases left in between. Germline lookup yields CDR1 SGHRS and CDR2 YFSETQ. The CDR3 is 12 residues long. The chain's CDR3 is CASSLTTDTQYF. The DNA for the CDR3 is TGCGCCAGCAGCTTGACCACAGATACGCAGTATTTT.

The genes are TRBV18 and TRBJ1-4; no reliable D call. The V and J ends lost 2 bases and 4 bases respectively, with 8 bases between them. This CDR3 has 14 residues. Germline values: CDR1 KGHSH, CDR2 LQKENI. CDR3 nucleotides: TGTGCCAGCTCACCAGGGAGTCATAATGAAAAACTGTTTTTT. It codes for CASSPGSHNEKLFF.

The CDR3: CASRARDTNQPQHF. DNA for the CDR3: TGTGCCAGCAGGGCCCGGGACACTAATCAGCCCCAGCATTTT. J is TRBJ1-5 and V is TRBV6-5; TRBD1 might be the D (6 bases). Trimming took off 6 bases at V and 4 bases at J, with 13 bases between the two ends. The CDR3 has 14 residues. Germline CDR1 and CDR2: MNHEY and SVGAGI.

This chain uses TRBV5-1 with TRBJ1-1, with TRBD1 as a possible D gene (5 bases). The CDR3 has 16 amino acids. Trimming cost V 3 bases and J 2 bases, with 17 bases left between them. Germline assignment: CDR1 SGHRS and CDR2 YFSETQ. The CDR3 reads CASSYFQGEGNTEAFF. The CDR3 region has the DNA TGCGCCAGCAGCTATTTTCAAGGGGAGGGAAACACTGAAGCTTTCTTT.

As concerns this clone: A read error may account for a junction end that differs from germline. This chain joins TRBV6-1 and TRBJ2-7; D possibly corresponds to TRBD1 (6 bases). This CDR3 contains 13 residues. The germline gives CDR1 MNHNS, CDR2 SASEGT. This CDR3 reads CASSEFRSAGVNF. The CDR3 DNA is TGTGCCAGCAGTGAATTTAGGTCGGCAGGGGTTAACTTC.

The gene calls are TRBV7-9 and TRBJ1-6, with 7 bases identical to TRBD1. Per germline, CDR1 SEHNR and CDR2 FQNEAQ (reference sequence). V gave up 5 bases and J gave up 8 bases; unmatched junction bases: 18. The CDR3 has 18 residues. This CDR3 reads CASSPHGDRAPGDSPLHF. Here the CDR3 DNA reads TGTGCCAGCAGCCCCCACGGAGACAGGGCTCCAGGGGATTCACCCCTCCACTTT. The full variable domain, its missing parts supplied by reference TRBV7-9 and TRBJ1-6, is DTGVSQNPRHKITKRGQNVTFRCDPISEHNRLYWYRQTLGQGPEFLTYFQNEAQLEKSRLLSDRFSAERPKGSFSTLEIQRTEQGDSAMYLCASSPHGDRAPGDSPLHFGNGTRLTVT.

V is TRBV7-8 and J is TRBJ2-2; D remains unclear. V was pared by 2 bases and J by 1 base, with 8 bases between. Germline assignment: CDR1 SGHVS and CDR2 FQNEAQ. This CDR3 comprises 15 residues. DNA of the CDR3: TGTGCCAGCAGCTTAAGCCAGCTGAACACCGGGGAGCTGTTTTTT. Amino acid sequence: CASSLSQLNTGELFF.

The CDR3 sequence is CASSIPPGQGVTEAFF. The DNA of the CDR3 is TGTGCCAGTAGTATCCCCCCGGGACAGGGTGTCACTGAAGCTTTCTTT. V is TRBV19 and J is TRBJ1-1, with 9 nucleotides matching TRBD1. The CDR3 length is 16 residues. Germline V gives CDR1 LNHDA, CDR2 SQIVND (reference sequence). Trimming took 3 bases from V and 4 from J; bases not matched to a gene: 9. Variable domain in full (rest from reference TRBV19 and TRBJ1-1): DGGITQSPKYLFRKEGQNVTLSCEQNLNHDAMYWYRQDPGQGLRLIYYSQIVNDFQKGDIAEGYSVSREKKESFPLTVTSAQKNPTAFYLCASSIPPGQGVTEAFFGQGTRLTVV.

The rearrangement joins TRBV6-5 to TRBJ1-1; tentatively, D is TRBD1 (5 bases). Trimming took off 4 bases at V and 5 bases at J, with 11 bases between the two ends. Germline V gene sequence: CDR1 MNHEY, CDR2 SVGAGI. This CDR3 region has 13 residues. CDR3 in amino acids: CASSSGQLTEAFF. The CDR3 DNA sequence: TGTGCCAGCAGTTCAGGACAATTGACTGAAGCTTTCTTT.

The chain joins TRBV29-1 to TRBJ2-7; D may be TRBD2 (6 bases). Germline V gives CDR1 SQVTM, CDR2 ANQGSEA. The CDR3 is 14 amino acids. V lost 7 bases to trimming and J lost 2 bases, with 18 bases between them. This CDR3 is CSAASTRLPYEQYF. CDR3 DNA sequence: TGCAGCGCCGCCTCGACTAGACTCCCCTACGAGCAGTACTTC.

CDR3 DNA sequence: TGTGCCATCAAGGGACAGGGGTTTAACTATGGCTACACCTTC. Its protein is CAIKGQGFNYGYTF. The rearrangement links TRBV10-3 to TRBJ1-2; 10 bases agree with TRBD1. The J segment lost 1 base and the V segment lost 7 bases, leaving 3 bases of the junction unmatched. The germline CDR1 and CDR2 sequences are ENHRY and SYGVKD. CDR3 length equals 14 residues.

This clone was counted only a few times. The rearrangement uses TRBV6-6 and TRBJ2-7; D unclear. This CDR3 has 16 amino acids. V dropped 2 bases and J dropped 1 base, with 15 bases sitting between them. Looked up from germline, CDR1 is MNHNY and CDR2 is SVGAGI (reference sequence). The CDR3 here is CASSYGSGYESYEQYF. DNA of the CDR3: TGTGCCAGCAGTTACGGGTCCGGTTACGAATCCTACGAGCAGTACTTC.

The chain carries TRBV28 and TRBJ1-6; D ambiguous. The CDR3 loop spans 12 amino acids. In germline, CDR1 is MDHEN, CDR2 SYDVKM. Deletions cut 8 bases from V and 14 bases from J, with 16 bases between. The chain's CDR3 is CASSLTSRTLHF. CDR3 nucleotides: TGTGCCAGCTCCCTCACCTCGAGGACCCTCCACTTT.

The genes are TRBV2 and TRBJ1-6; D remains unclear. Trimming took 6 bases from V and 6 from J, leaving 9 bases between them. This CDR3 is built from 13 residues. Per germline, CDR1 SNHLY and CDR2 FYNNEI. The CDR3 region has the DNA TGTGCCAGCAGCCCGACATTTAATTCACCCCTCCACTTT. Translated, it gives CASSPTFNSPLHF.

This rearrangement joins TRBV5-1 to TRBJ1-1, with a weak D call TRBD1 (6 bases). Looked up from germline, CDR1 is SGHRS and CDR2 is YFSETQ. V lost 1 base, J lost 4 bases, and 8 bases lay in between. The CDR3 runs 13 residues. CDR3 in amino acids: CASSLTGPTEAFF. In DNA, the CDR3 is TGCGCCAGCAGCTTGACAGGGCCCACTGAAGCTTTCTTT.

The rearrangement joins TRBV5-1 to TRBJ2-2; 9 bases align to TRBD2. The CDR3 extends over 16 amino acids. CDR1 is SGHRS, CDR2 YFSETQ, per germline. The V and J ends lost 2 bases and 1 base, in that order; junction bases with no gene match: 3. The CDR3 region has the DNA TGCGCCAGCAGCTTATCAGCGGGAGGGAACACCGGGGAGCTGTTTTTT. As protein: CASSLSAGGNTGELFF.

This chain links TRBV5-6 with TRBJ2-7; 11 positions agree with TRBD2. CDR3 size: 17 residues. The V segment lost 2 bases and the J segment 9 bases; nucleotides outside the gene matches: 16. Germline V lookup: CDR1 SGHDT, CDR2 YYEEEE. CDR3 amino acids: CASSLVSGTSGSGVQYF. CDR3 DNA sequence: TGTGCCAGCAGCTTAGTCTCCGGGACTAGCGGAAGCGGGGTGCAGTACTTC.

V and J are TRBV30 and TRBJ2-1; 13 bases are a match to TRBD2. Germline CDR1 reads GTSNPN; CDR2 reads SVGIG (reference sequence). The CDR3 contains 14 residues. The trim removed 4 bases at V and 8 bases at J, leaving 5 bases unmatched. The CDR3 coding sequence is TGTGCCTGGATTGGACTAGCGGGAGCCGATGAGCAGTTCTTC. It yields the protein CAWIGLAGADEQFF.

J is TRBJ2-7 and V is TRBV27; 7 bases agree with TRBD1. Germline CDR1 MNHEY, CDR2 SMNVEV (reference sequence). V was clipped by 3 bases and J by 3 bases; unmatched bases: 5. CDR3 length: 14 amino acids. CDR3 loop: CASSFRDRLYEQYF. The CDR3 DNA reads TGTGCCAGCAGTTTTCGGGACAGACTCTACGAGCAGTACTTC.

The V and J genes are TRBV19 and TRBJ1-2; possibly TRBD1 for D (5 bases). This CDR3 region has 13 residues. The V end lost 7 bases, the J end lost 4 bases, and 13 bases lay between the germline ends. CDR1 and CDR2 from the germline V gene are LNHDA and SQIVND (reference sequence). The CDR3 region has the DNA TGTGCCAGTAAGGTCGGGGCAGGCTATGGCTACACCTTC. Translated, it gives CASKVGAGYGYTF.